This TCR beta chain was captured in a study of T cell changes during pregnancy in multiple sclerosis. Measured with immunoSEQ multiplex PCR; TCRdb has only the in-frame clones, and not every one. This sample has around 100,000 clones, with 90% to 95% found just once. Trimming cost V 9 bases and J 6 bases, with 11 bases left between them. CDR1 and CDR2 (germline): MDHEN, SYDVKM. This CDR3 spans 11 amino acids. This clone was seen only once. V and J are TRBV28 and TRBJ1-2; the D gene is possibly TRBD1 (6 bases). Sequencing used peripheral blood, obtained in the second trimester of pregnancy. This clonotype was sampled from a female donor with multiple sclerosis, enrolled in a pregnancy study. The CDR3 nucleotides read TGTGCCAGTCAACAGGGAAATGGCTACACCTTC. It encodes CASQQGNGYTF.